The sequence of this TCR beta chain was determined in a study of tumor and adjacent non-tumor tissue in lung cancer. Regarding the study as a whole: Tumor repertoires had a smaller top 100 clone share than normal lung.

The template was RNA from unsorted bulk tissue. This clonotype was observed a few times. Its cognate antigen is unknown. CDR1 and CDR2 (germline): MNHEY, SVGAGI. This CDR3 has 19 residues. The V segment lost 0 bases and the J segment 1 base; nucleotides outside the gene matches: 15. Three rounds of nested PCR, following a modified ARM-PCR protocol, produced the TCRbeta library. MiXCR, applied by TCRdb to the multiplex PCR reads, yields one record per CDR3 protein. The sample lists 200,000 or so distinct CDR3 sequences; 70% to 75% were seen once. V and J are TRBV6-5 and TRBJ2-7; TRBD2 agrees at 7 bases. The TCR originated in a man aged 55 to 70 with non-small cell lung cancer. The sample consisted of lung tumor tissue. CDR3 sequence: CASSYSISGFAGESYEQYF. Written as DNA, the CDR3 is TGTGCCAGCAGTTACTCGATATCGGGATTCGCGGGAGAATCCTACGAGCAGTACTTC.